The rows below give T cell receptor beta chains drawn from one sample of a study of blood T cells in healthy people across ages. One entry per CDR3 protein results from TCRdb running MiXCR on the 5' RACE reads. The table records about 1.8 million distinct CDR3 sequences, approximately 50% of them present only once. Sequenced: blood. These receptors were obtained from a woman aged 40 to 50 in good health. The CDR3 runs from the conserved cysteine through the conserved F or W. Fields, in order: D gene, J gene, clone size, V gene, CDR3 protein, CDR3 DNA. A D gene is named only where the DNA matches it firmly. The size entry is marked missing in some rows and otherwise reads once, few, many or a size class.

NA TRBJ1-6 NA TRBV5-5 CASSLGDSSSYNSPLHF TGTGCCAGCAGCTTGGGGGACTCCAGCTCCTATAATTCACCCCTCCACTTT
TRBD1 TRBJ2-1 once TRBV29-1 CSVEGHRSEGTGFYNEQFF TGCAGCGTTGAGGGGCACCGATCAGAAGGGACAGGGTTTTACAATGAGCAGTTCTTC
NA TRBJ2-3 NA TRBV11-3 CASSPSGDLGTDTQYF TGTGCCAGCAGCCCCTCCGGGGATCTTGGGACAGATACGCAGTATTTT
NA TRBJ2-5 few TRBV4-2 CASSQGGGMETQYF TGTGCCAGCAGCCAAGGGGGGGGCATGGAGACCCAGTACTTC
NA TRBJ1-1 few TRBV15 CATSRDTITEAFF TGTGCCACCAGCAGAGACACCATCACTGAAGCTTTCTTT
NA TRBJ1-2 few TRBV11-2 CASSLDLGGGHYGYTF TGTGCCAGCAGCTTAGATCTCGGGGGAGGGCACTATGGCTACACCTTC
TRBD2 TRBJ2-3 NA TRBV3-1 CASADDVGLAGERDTQYF TGTGCCAGCGCCGATGACGTGGGACTAGCGGGGGAGCGAGATACGCAGTATTTT
TRBD2 TRBJ2-7 few TRBV20-1 CSATESGGALYEQYF TGCAGTGCTACAGAGAGCGGGGGGGCCCTGTACGAGCAGTACTTC
NA TRBJ2-3 NA TRBV6-1 CASRPTGRVEADTQYF TGTGCCAGCAGACCCACGGGCAGGGTAGAGGCAGATACGCAGTATTTT
TRBD2 TRBJ2-3 NA TRBV28 CASSRAGGIGTDTQYF TGTGCCAGCAGTCGAGCGGGGGGGATAGGCACAGATACGCAGTATTTT
TRBD1 TRBJ1-2 NA TRBV29-1 CSVPPDRGRHYGYTF TGCAGCGTCCCACCCGACAGGGGGCGCCACTATGGCTACACCTTC
NA TRBJ2-1 few TRBV20-1 CSASRTLTSYNEQFF TGCAGTGCTTCCCGGACATTAACTTCCTACAATGAGCAGTTCTTC
NA TRBJ2-5 NA TRBV20-1 CSARDQSPGETQYF TGCAGTGCTAGAGATCAATCTCCCGGGGAGACCCAGTACTTC
TRBD2 TRBJ2-3 NA TRBV20-1 CSASTGGHTSTDTQYF TGCAGTGCTAGTACGGGGGGGCACACTAGCACAGATACGCAGTATTTT